This TCR beta chain was profiled in a study of T cell repertoires in cytomegalovirus infection (dated by TCRdb to between 2018 and 2021). For context, the study as a whole: Donor HLA type was relevant to the analysis, because carriage of CMV infection together with the matching HLA type was indicated by public TCR beta signatures. General study outcomes and caveats: The ex vivo response was dominated by HLA-C-restricted CMV-specific TCR beta clonotypes, and the single most frequent clonotype in two of eight donors was supplied by these HLA-C-restricted clonotypes. In both this cohort and an independent roughly 330-donor cohort, the cumulative frequency of public TCR beta family members distinguished carriers of CMV infection plus the relevant HLA type.

The sequencer listed for this sample is Illumina HiSeq 1500. The public reads were quality trimmed at Q25 with fastp and then assembled into clones with MiXCR by TCRdb, keeping productive beta chains. CDR3 protein sequences are deduplicated, and each keeps its most common genes and DNA. The sample table shows some 320,000 distinct CDR3 sequences, and around 9.5% are seen once. Around 4% of the sample belongs to the ten largest clones. Measured from the cysteine to the phenylalanine, the CDR3 is 15 residues long. CDR3 DNA is the only sequence kept; it has 45 bases, read in frame from the first base. From a lookup of the germline V gene, CDR1 and CDR2 are SNHLY and FYNNEI. Regarding this clonotype: Its antigen remains undetermined. A much larger clone differs from this one at a single base, so this may be a read error.

Material for sequencing was PBMCs. The source of this sequence is a human donor in good health (CMV status not recorded). Some clones in this sample may be carry-over from other donors' samples. The sequence is built from TRBV2 and TRBJ2-2, with a weak D call of TRBD2 (5 bases match). The DNA sequence is given as TGTGCCAGCAGTTCCGGGCCCCTGGGCACCGGGGAGCTGTATTTT. This is translated as CASSSGPLGTGELYF.